This TCR beta chain emerged from a study of cytomegalovirus exposure and HLA in healthy donors. Study-wide background: Most donors, more than 80% of over 350 genotyped, fell in the Caucasian-associated ancestry cluster.

Vbeta (60) and Jbeta (13) primers were used in the PCR. Generated by immunoSEQ multiplex PCR, the TCRdb table keeps only in-frame clones and is missing some. The sample includes some 150,000 clones, roughly 78% of them seen just once. Details on this clone: What it recognizes is unknown.

Nominally healthy donors provided the samples, though records likely missed some immune exposures. Study observations and caveats: Prior analysis indicated that the majority of TCR beta V segments exhibited productivity approximately 87% or approximately 30% of the time. Researchers counted about 150 TCR beta chains as cytomegalovirus-associated.

Germline CDR1 is MNHNY and CDR2 is SVGAGI (reference sequence). This CDR3 spans 16 amino acids. V was cut by 8 bases and J by 6 bases, with 26 bases left in between. The rearrangement joins TRBV6-6 to TRBJ2-7; a weak D match, TRBD2 (5 bases). The sample consisted of PBMCs. This sequence was found in a man in his forties or fifties in good health and CMV-seronegative. CDR3 coding DNA: TGTGCCAGCTGCTTCTCCGGGAACCCCAAGGCGGCCGAGCAGTACTTC. Its translation is CASCFSGNPKAAEQYF.